Below, 16 T cell receptor beta chains from the same sample are listed, as sequenced in a study of T-cell memory formation after mild COVID-19. From the 5' RACE reads, TCRdb called clonotypes with MiXCR, one entry per CDR3 protein. The sample consists of around 470,000 distinct CDR3 sequences, roughly 20% of them appearing once. Sequences were obtained from PBMCs or a T cell subset sorted from them (not recorded which). Receptor source: an adult woman who had mild COVID-19 (a few samples of this study predate the infection). Cell type and time point are not known.

The V call is TRBV4-1, the J call TRBJ1-1; 7 bases map to TRBD1. V was pared by 4 bases and J by 3 bases, with 11 bases of the junction left unmatched. This CDR3 region has 16 residues. Looked up from germline, CDR1 is MGHRA and CDR2 is YSYEKL. The CDR3 is CASSPTISRGDTEAFF. The CDR3 DNA reads as TGCGCCAGCAGCCCTACCATTTCCAGGGGGGACACTGAAGCTTTCTTT.

This sequence joins TRBV30 and TRBJ2-3, with TRBD2 identical over 11 bases. This CDR3 contains 15 residues. Germline V lookup: CDR1 GTSNPN, CDR2 SVGIG (reference sequence). J lost 3 bases, V lost 1 base, and 3 bases had no gene match. The CDR3 here is CAWSAGLAETDTQYF. The CDR3 coding sequence is TGTGCCTGGAGTGCGGGACTAGCGGAAACAGATACGCAGTATTTT.

This clonotype was seen ten or more times. DNA of the CDR3: TGTGCCAGCAGCTATCGACAGAACACTGAAGCTTTCTTT. Amino acid sequence: CASSYRQNTEAFF. This sequence joins TRBV3-1 and TRBJ1-1; D gene ambiguous. Germline V lookup: CDR1 LGHDT, CDR2 YNNKEL (reference sequence). The CDR3 has 13 amino acids. V was trimmed by 5 bases and J by 1 base, leaving 8 bases between them.

The gene calls are TRBV7-6 and TRBJ1-6; 7 bases line up with TRBD1. This CDR3 is built from 14 residues. Germline trimming cut 4 bases from V and 5 bases from J; bases unmatched to any gene: 2. The germline CDR1 and CDR2 sequences are SGHVS and FNYEAQ. The chain's CDR3 is CASSSGQNNSPLHF. In DNA form, the CDR3 reads TGTGCCAGCAGCTCGGGACAGAATAATTCACCCCTCCACTTT.

This clonotype was found once. The gene calls are TRBV7-9 and TRBJ1-2, with 8 bases matching TRBD1. This CDR3 has 14 residues. The germline V gene has CDR1 SEHNR and CDR2 FQNEAQ (reference sequence). V was pared by 5 bases and J by 6 bases, with 8 bases of the junction left unmatched. CDR3 sequence (DNA): TGTGCCAGCAGCAACGGACAGGGCGGCGATGGCTACACCTTC. Its translation is CASSNGQGGDGYTF.

The chain couples TRBV27 to TRBJ2-3, with TRBD2 matching 12 bases. The germline CDR1 and CDR2 sequences are MNHEY and SMNVEV (reference sequence). The length of the CDR3 is 18 residues. The V and J ends lost 3 bases and 2 bases, in that order; junction bases with no gene match: 9. Here the CDR3 DNA reads TGTGCCAGCAGTTTTTCGGCTAGCGGGAGGGCCTACACAGATACGCAGTATTTT. It yields the protein CASSFSASGRAYTDTQYF.

This clonotype occurred many times. CDR3: CASSPTTDTQYF. In nucleotides, the CDR3 is TGTGCCAGCAGCCCAACCACAGATACGCAGTATTTT. V usage is TRBV18 and J usage is TRBJ2-3; D is ambiguous. Trimming stripped 8 bases from V and 2 bases from J, with 8 bases between. The germline gives CDR1 KGHSH, CDR2 LQKENI. The CDR3 is 12 amino acids.

This chain links TRBV19 with TRBJ2-5; weak D call: TRBD1 (5 bases). The V and J ends lost 5 bases and 4 bases respectively, with 11 bases between them. The CDR3 extends over 13 amino acids. CDR1 LNHDA and CDR2 SQIVND come from the germline V gene (reference sequence). CDR3: CASSETGGETQYF. The CDR3 DNA reads as TGTGCCAGTAGTGAAACAGGTGGAGAGACCCAGTACTTC.

In its sample, this clonotype was seen a few times. The chain links TRBV4-3 to TRBJ1-2, with 7 bases identical to TRBD1. The ends lost 2 bases at V and 3 bases at J; junction bases unmatched: 6. The CDR3 is 15 residues long. Germline CDR1 and CDR2: LGHNA and YSLEER. CDR3 sequence reads: CASSQSWTGDYGYTF. CDR3 DNA: TGCGCCAGCAGCCAATCCTGGACAGGAGACTATGGCTACACCTTC.

This clonotype was counted between two and nine times. This chain joins TRBV7-9 and TRBJ1-2; D not resolved. Trimming cost V 10 bases and J 2 bases, with 17 bases left between them. Germline V gene lookup returns CDR1 SEHNR and CDR2 FQNEAQ (reference sequence). The CDR3 is 14 residues long. The CDR3 DNA follows: TGTGCCATCGACAAGGGCCCGGGGAACTATGGCTACACCTTC. Translation: CAIDKGPGNYGYTF.

The V gene is TRBV24-1, the J gene TRBJ2-3, with D possibly matching TRBD2 (5 bases). CDR1 KGHDR and CDR2 SFDVKD come from the germline V gene. The CDR3 sequence is 16 residues long. V lost 3 bases and J 0 bases, leaving 12 bases between the germline ends. The CDR3 reads CATSDQPGISTDTQYF. The DNA for the CDR3 is TGTGCCACCAGTGATCAACCGGGGATTAGCACAGATACGCAGTATTTT.

This clonotype was seen a few times. The V gene is TRBV25-1, the J gene TRBJ2-7; D unresolved. CDR3 size: 13 residues. Trimming shortened V by 7 bases and J by 3 bases, and 13 bases separated the two germline ends. Per the germline V gene, CDR1 is MGHDK and CDR2 is SYGVNS. The CDR3 reads CASTPDNLYEQYF. In DNA, the CDR3 is TGTGCCAGCACTCCCGACAACCTCTACGAGCAGTACTTC.

This clonotype was seen more than once but under ten times. The CDR3 DNA reads as TGCGCCAGCAGCCGAGGACAGGGAGATAGCTACACCTTC. Its protein product is CASSRGQGDSYTF. The chain joins TRBV5-1 to TRBJ1-2; 8 bases fit TRBD1. The CDR3 is 13 residues long. The V gene end was trimmed by 4 bases and the J gene end by 9 bases; junction bases not matched to a gene: 8. Germline-derived CDR1 and CDR2 are SGHRS and YFSETQ.

The chain couples TRBV29-1 to TRBJ2-1; D perhaps matches TRBD2 (6 bases). This CDR3 has 14 amino acids. Trimming pared 4 bases from V and 6 bases from J, leaving 16 bases between. In germline, CDR1 is SQVTM, CDR2 ANQGSEA. The CDR3 DNA is TGCAGCGTTGCTCGGGGGTACCTGACCAATGAGCAGTTCTTC. This gives the protein CSVARGYLTNEQFF.

This clonotype was observed a few times. The chain couples TRBV7-9 to TRBJ2-7; unclear D gene. V shed 6 bases and J shed 6 bases, with 18 bases lying between them. Germline loops: CDR1 SEHNR, CDR2 FQNEAQ (reference sequence). The CDR3 loop spans 14 amino acids. CDR3 DNA: TGTGCCAGCAGGAAGACGTCCGGGTTGGGCGAGCAGTACTTC. Protein: CASRKTSGLGEQYF.

The chain combines TRBV5-1 with TRBJ2-1; the D is unclear. Trimming removed 1 base at V and 5 bases at J, with 16 bases between. Germline values: CDR1 SGHRS, CDR2 YFSETQ. This CDR3 contains 16 residues. The CDR3 nucleotides are TGCGCCAGCAGCTTGTTATTGCGTGGTGGGAACAATGAGCAGTTCTTC. Encoded protein: CASSLLLRGGNNEQFF.